These 10 T cell receptor beta chains were all obtained from the same sample, sequenced in a study of glioma-infiltrating T cells after dendritic cell vaccination. Sequencing used immunoSEQ multiplex PCR; TCRdb keeps in-frame clones, though not all of them. Here the sample spans tens of thousands of clones, around 79% being singletons. Sequencing was performed on blood, taken before dendritic cell vaccination. These TCRs come from a human donor with glioblastoma.

CDR3 DNA: TGTGCCAGCAGTGAGGGACTAGCGGGGGACAATGAGCAGTTCTTC. Translated: CASSEGLAGDNEQFF. The V and J genes are TRBV6-1 and TRBJ2-1, with TRBD2 matching over 14 bases. Germline-derived CDR1 and CDR2 are MNHNS and SASEGT. The CDR3 is made up of 15 amino acids. Germline trimming cut 3 bases from V and 5 bases from J; bases unmatched to any gene: 0.

The rearrangement joins TRBV6-1 to TRBJ2-6; weak D call: TRBD1 (6 bases). The CDR3 runs 15 residues. Germline assignment: CDR1 MNHNS and CDR2 SASEGT. The V end was cut by 4 bases, the J end by 4 bases, with 11 bases between. The chain's CDR3 is CASSVQGSGANVLTF. The DNA for the CDR3 is TGTGCCAGCAGTGTTCAGGGGAGCGGGGCCAACGTCCTGACTTTC.

The chain is built from TRBV27 and TRBJ2-2; D possibly corresponds to TRBD2 (5 bases). The CDR3 is 15 amino acids. Looked up from germline, CDR1 is MNHEY and CDR2 is SMNVEV (reference sequence). The ends were cut back, 6 bases at V and 0 bases at J, with 11 bases in the middle. CDR3 region: CASRGQAANTGELFF. CDR3 coding DNA: TGTGCCAGCAGGGGTCAAGCGGCGAACACCGGGGAGCTGTTTTTT.

The rearrangement uses TRBV7-9 and TRBJ2-3, with D unclear. The CDR3 totals 16 residues. Trimming stripped 5 bases from V and 0 bases from J, with 15 bases between. The germline CDR1 and CDR2 sequences are SEHNR and FQNEAQ (reference sequence). In DNA, the CDR3 is TGTGCCAGCAGCCCTTCAACACCGTCTAGCACAGATACGCAGTATTTT. Amino acid sequence: CASSPSTPSSTDTQYF. Based on the CDR3 plus reference TRBV7-9 and TRBJ2-3, the full variable domain is DTGVSQNPRHKITKRGQNVTFRCDPISEHNRLYWYRQTLGQGPEFLTYFQNEAQLEKSRLLSDRFSAERPKGSFSTLEIQRTEQGDSAMYLCASSPSTPSSTDTQYFGPGTRLTVL.

This clone was picked up a small number of times. The chain links TRBV9 to TRBJ2-2; 8 bases agree with TRBD2. The CDR3 has 14 residues. With V trimmed by 9 bases and J by 0 bases, 4 bases remained unmatched. The germline V gene encodes CDR1 SGDLS and CDR2 YYNGEE. CDR3 nucleotides: TGTGCCACGGGGGGGCCACCGAACACCGGGGAGCTGTTTTTT. Residues: CATGGPPNTGELFF.

The chain couples TRBV5-1 to TRBJ2-2; D perhaps matches TRBD1 (6 bases). The CDR3 totals 16 residues. Trimming removed 0 bases at V and 1 base at J, with 10 bases between. Looked up from germline, CDR1 is SGHRS and CDR2 is YFSETQ. CDR3 loop: CASSLAEQGNTGELFF. CDR3 coding DNA: TGCGCCAGCAGCTTGGCCGAACAGGGGAACACCGGGGAGCTGTTTTTT. The full variable domain, in which reference TRBV5-1 and TRBJ2-2 provide the parts outside the CDR3, is KAGVTQTPRYLIKTRGQQVTLSCSPISGHRSVSWYQQTPGQGLQFLFEYFSETQRNKGNFPGRFSGRQFSNSRSEMNVSTLELGDSALYLCASSLAEQGNTGELFFGEGSRLTVL.

V usage is TRBV6-6 and J usage is TRBJ1-1, with D perhaps TRBD1 (5 bases). The CDR3 is made up of 16 amino acids. V shed 0 bases and J shed 4 bases, with 15 bases lying between them. The germline gives CDR1 MNHNY, CDR2 SVGAGI (reference sequence). CDR3 in DNA: TGTGCCAGCAGTTACTCGTTGGGGGGTGTGGGCACTGAAGCTTTCTTT. Translated, it gives CASSYSLGGVGTEAFF.

V usage is TRBV19 and J usage is TRBJ2-7, with 11 bases lining up with TRBD1. Germline V gene data show CDR1 as LNHDA and CDR2 as SQIVND (reference sequence). With 5 bases clipped from V and 0 bases from J, the junction kept 6 bases outside the gene matches. The CDR3 is 16 residues long. DNA for the CDR3: TGTGCCAGTAGTGCCCTCGGGACAGGGGGCTCCTACGAGCAGTACTTC. Protein product: CASSALGTGGSYEQYF.

This chain links TRBV2 with TRBJ1-2; the match to TRBD1 covers 7 bases. The CDR3 length is 13 residues. V was clipped by 6 bases and J by 2 bases; unmatched bases: 3. Per germline, CDR1 SNHLY and CDR2 FYNNEI. CDR3 nucleotides: TGTGCCAGCAGCGAGGGACAGAACTATGGCTACACCTTC. Translated: CASSEGQNYGYTF.

This chain joins TRBV5-1 and TRBJ1-1, with 7 bases aligning to TRBD1. Losses at the gene ends were 4 bases for V and 1 base for J; bases not matched to a gene: 4. This CDR3 has 14 residues. Germline V gene data show CDR1 as SGHRS and CDR2 as YFSETQ. CDR3 in amino acids: CASSTGQRNTEAFF. CDR3 sequence (DNA): TGCGCCAGCAGCACGGGACAGCGGAACACTGAAGCTTTCTTT.